This T cell receptor (beta chain) was sequenced for a study of T cell responses to AZD1222 COVID-19 vaccine. Across the whole study: Combined were second doses at about 4 or about 12 weeks.

Details on this clone: The target antigen is unknown.

There are 16 residues in the CDR3. Trimming removed 0 bases from V and 7 bases from J, with 19 bases in between. Germline CDR1 reads SGDLS; CDR2 reads YYNGEE. Findings and limits, study-wide: Following two doses of AZD1222, Spike-specific TCR breadth and depth rose. A mostly white British donor set with more females was recruited, and clonal diversity was possibly underestimated.

Sequencing used immunoSEQ multiplex PCR; TCRdb keeps in-frame clones, though not all of them. The data contain more than 70,000 clones, 90% of them seen just once; the ten biggest clones take up more than 4%. The sequences come from peripheral blood, collected on day 0 of AZD1222 vaccination. The rearrangement uses TRBV9 and TRBJ1-2; D is perhaps TRBD1 (6 bases). The receptor comes from an adult in good health. The CDR3 loop reads CASSVGPGEQGGGYTF. The CDR3 nucleotides read TGTGCCAGCAGCGTAGGCCCGGGGGAACAGGGAGGTGGCTACACCTTC. Full variable domain (outside the CDR3, taken from reference TRBV9 and TRBJ1-2): DSGVTQTPKHLITATGQRVTLRCSPRSGDLSVYWYQQSLDQGLQFLIQYYNGEERAKGNILERFSAQQFPDLHSELNLSSLELGDSALYFCASSVGPGEQGGGYTFGSGTRLTVV.